The rows below give T cell receptor beta chains drawn from one sample of a study of naive and memory T cell subsets. TCRdb reprocessed the UMI-ligation and nested PCR reads via MiXCR and lists one record per CDR3 protein. The repertoire holds 150,000 or so distinct CDR3 sequences, with under 25% as singletons. Material: naive CD4+ T cells from blood. Every receptor here comes from a human donor in good health. Both conserved end residues are part of each CDR3. A D gene is named only where the DNA matches it firmly. Size tells how often a clone was seen (once, few, many) or the class of an expanded clone, and some rows leave it out.

j_call v_call d_call cdr3_length clone_size cdr3_aa cdr3_nt
TRBJ2-5 TRBV25-1 . 11 few CASSEYETQYF TGTGCCAGCAGTGAATACGAGACCCAGTACTTC
TRBJ2-2 TRBV11-2 TRBD1 16 . CASSQGTGMNTGELFF TGTGCCAGCAGCCAAGGGACAGGGATGAACACCGGGGAGCTGTTTTTT
TRBJ1-1 TRBV3-1 . 15 . CASSQATRANTEAFF TGTGCCAGCAGCCAAGCCACCAGGGCGAACACTGAAGCTTTCTTT
TRBJ2-5 TRBV10-2 . 16 few CASSESASRRVETQYF TGCGCCAGCAGTGAGTCGGCTAGCCGGAGAGTGGAGACCCAGTACTTC
TRBJ1-4 TRBV28 . 12 few CASKQTNEKLFF TGTGCCAGCAAACAGACTAATGAAAAACTGTTTTTT
TRBJ2-7 TRBV12-3/TRBV12-4 TRBD1 14 . CASMVDRAIYEQYF TGTGCCAGCATGGTGGACAGGGCAATCTACGAGCAGTACTTC
TRBJ2-1 TRBV6-5 TRBD2 13 few CASRASGMYEQFF TGTGCCAGCAGGGCTAGCGGGATGTATGAGCAGTTCTTC
TRBJ2-1 TRBV4-3 TRBD2 18 . CASSQDPSGVSSYNEQFF TGCGCCAGCAGCCAAGATCCAAGCGGGGTTAGCTCCTACAATGAGCAGTTCTTC
TRBJ1-1 TRBV29-1 TRBD1 13 . CSVQGVLVTEAFF TGCAGCGTCCAGGGGGTTCTGGTCACTGAAGCTTTCTTT
TRBJ2-3 TRBV12-3/TRBV12-4 . 15 . CASSLGGGLSDTQYF TGTGCCAGCAGTTTAGGGGGGGGCTTGTCGGATACGCAGTATTTT
TRBJ2-7 TRBV10-2 . 17 few CASSHRGWGEISYEQYF TGCGCCAGCAGCCACCGTGGGTGGGGCGAGATCTCCTACGAGCAGTACTTC
TRBJ2-7 TRBV18 . 14 many CASSPPGLSYEQYF TGTGCCAGCTCACCACCAGGTCTCTCCTACGAGCAGTACTTC
TRBJ2-7 TRBV20-1 TRBD2 14 . CSASLAGSSYEQYF TGCAGTGCTAGCCTAGCGGGGAGCTCCTACGAGCAGTACTTC
TRBJ2-1 TRBV19 TRBD2 16 few CASSPSGVAGGNEQFF TGTGCCAGTAGTCCCTCTGGGGTAGCGGGGGGTAATGAGCAGTTCTTC
TRBJ1-3 TRBV7-8 . 15 . CASSFAGTQGNTIYF TGTGCCAGCAGCTTCGCCGGGACACAGGGAAACACCATATATTTT
TRBJ2-3 TRBV28 TRBD2 17 many CASSLSLAGGTVDTQYF TGTGCCAGCAGTTTGTCCTTAGCGGGAGGGACGGTAGATACGCAGTATTTT
TRBJ1-5 TRBV5-1 TRBD1 15 few CASSLDRGGNQPQHF TGCGCCAGCAGCCTCGACAGGGGTGGCAATCAGCCCCAGCATTTT
TRBJ2-5 TRBV6-1 . 17 . CASSEAGAGPFGETQYF TGTGCCAGCAGTGAAGCGGGGGCAGGCCCCTTTGGAGAGACCCAGTACTTC
TRBJ2-6 TRBV14 TRBD1 18 few CASSQPGQGITGANVLTF TGTGCCAGCAGCCAACCGGGACAGGGGATCACTGGGGCCAACGTCCTGACTTTC
TRBJ1-6 TRBV28 . 14 . CASSSTESGWNLHF TGTGCCAGCAGCTCTACTGAGAGTGGGTGGAACCTCCACTTT
TRBJ2-1 TRBV2 . 15 few CASSDTAVDYNEQFF TGTGCCAGCAGTGATACAGCGGTTGACTACAATGAGCAGTTCTTC
TRBJ2-1 TRBV9 . 15 few CASSVGAVPYNEQFF TGTGCCAGCAGCGTAGGGGCGGTCCCCTACAATGAGCAGTTCTTC
TRBJ1-6 TRBV28 . 18 . CASSLMQGSVSYNSPLHF TGTGCCAGCAGTTTAATGCAGGGGTCCGTCTCCTATAATTCACCCCTCCACTTT
TRBJ2-2 TRBV5-1 . 15 few CASRLGAPNTGELFF TGCGCCAGCAGGTTGGGCGCCCCGAACACCGGGGAGCTGTTTTTT
TRBJ1-2 TRBV6-6 . 11 . CASSSVYGYTF TGTGCCAGCAGTTCAGTCTATGGCTACACCTTC
TRBJ2-5 TRBV20-1 TRBD1 14 few CSASVAGGMKTQYF TGCAGTGCTAGTGTCGCAGGGGGCATGAAGACCCAGTACTTC
TRBJ2-3 TRBV29-1 . 14 . CSVYGPGRTDTQYF TGCAGCGTGTACGGACCAGGTCGCACAGATACGCAGTATTTT
TRBJ1-1 TRBV6-4 . 14 many CASRIETGLPEAFF TGTGCCAGCAGGATCGAGACAGGTTTGCCTGAAGCTTTCTTT
TRBJ2-7 TRBV10-3 . 16 few CAISSFLSLGSYEQYF TGTGCCATCAGCTCCTTTTTGTCCTTGGGTTCGTACGAGCAGTACTTC
TRBJ2-5 TRBV2 TRBD1 14 . CASFPYRTGETQYF TGTGCCAGCTTCCCGTACAGGACAGGGGAGACCCAGTACTTC
TRBJ2-1 TRBV19 TRBD2 17 few CASTEHGRTSPYNEQFF TGTGCCAGTACCGAACATGGAAGGACTAGCCCCTACAATGAGCAGTTCTTC
TRBJ1-5 TRBV5-5 TRBD1 14 many CASSPRTGLQPQHF TGTGCCAGCAGCCCCCGGACAGGGCTTCAGCCCCAGCATTTT
TRBJ2-2 TRBV11-3 . 15 few CASSLGHLNTGELFF TGTGCCAGCAGCTTAGGACACTTGAACACCGGGGAGCTGTTTTTT
TRBJ2-7 TRBV28 TRBD1 15 many CASSAPGTGSYEQYF TGTGCCAGCAGCGCTCCCGGGACAGGTTCCTACGAGCAGTACTTC
TRBJ1-6 TRBV20-1 . 15 . CSASSGAVVNSPLHF TGCAGTGCTAGTTCCGGGGCAGTGGTTAATTCACCCCTCCACTTT
TRBJ2-6 TRBV5-1 . 15 . CASRSPGLRANVLTF TGCGCCAGCAGGAGCCCGGGGCTCAGGGCCAACGTCCTGACTTTC
TRBJ2-1 TRBV29-1 . 17 many CSASRGPNGLISHEQFF TGCAGCGCGAGTAGGGGTCCTAATGGGCTGATTAGCCATGAGCAGTTCTTC
TRBJ2-4 TRBV14 . 13 few CASSQELVSIQYF TGTGCCAGCAGCCAAGAGCTCGTGAGCATTCAGTACTTC
TRBJ2-4 TRBV27 . 16 . CASSLSRGLAKNIQYF TGTGCCAGCAGTTTATCGAGGGGGTTAGCCAAAAACATTCAGTACTTC
TRBJ1-4 TRBV30 . 15 few CAWSRGDTSNEKLFF TGTGCCTGGAGTCGAGGGGACACCTCTAATGAAAAACTGTTTTTT
TRBJ2-1 TRBV20-1 . 12 many CSARRNWNEQFF TGCAGTGCTAGACGAAATTGGAATGAGCAGTTCTTC
TRBJ2-7 TRBV11-2 TRBD2 15 once CASSPASGGRGEQYF TGTGCCAGCAGCCCGGCCTCGGGCGGGAGGGGAGAGCAGTACTTC
TRBJ2-2 TRBV19 TRBD2 15 . CASSIGAGVTGELFF TGTGCCAGTAGTATCGGAGCGGGAGTGACCGGGGAGCTGTTTTTT
TRBJ2-7 TRBV4-3 TRBD2 16 many CASSQEWGRAGYEQYF TGCGCCAGCAGCCAAGAATGGGGGAGGGCCGGTTACGAGCAGTACTTC
TRBJ2-7 TRBV7-6 TRBD2 16 . CASSLEGLADSYEQYF TGTGCCAGCAGCCTAGAGGGACTAGCGGACTCCTACGAGCAGTACTTC
TRBJ1-5 TRBV20-1 . 12 . CSRGASNQPQHF TGCAGTCGAGGGGCTTCCAATCAGCCCCAGCATTTT
TRBJ2-1 TRBV7-9 TRBD2 16 . CASSLVRTSGYNEQFF TGTGCCAGCAGCTTAGTTCGGACTAGCGGCTACAATGAGCAGTTCTTC
TRBJ1-2 TRBV30 . 14 few CAWSLQGPNYGYTF TGTGCCTGGAGTCTACAGGGCCCTAACTATGGCTACACCTTC
TRBJ2-7 TRBV6-2/TRBV6-3 . 13 few CASTHRQAKEQYF TGTGCCAGCACCCATCGACAGGCGAAAGAGCAGTACTTC
TRBJ2-1 TRBV7-6 TRBD2 16 . CASSSTPGLAGDEQFF TGTGCCAGCAGCTCGACCCCGGGACTAGCGGGAGATGAGCAGTTCTTC
TRBJ2-5 TRBV29-1 TRBD1 15 . CSVETGTMRGETQYF TGCAGCGTTGAGACAGGGACAATGCGAGGGGAGACCCAGTACTTC
TRBJ2-2 TRBV7-3 . 16 few CASSPYGEVVTGELFF TGTGCCAGCAGCCCCTATGGGGAAGTGGTGACCGGGGAGCTGTTTTTT
TRBJ2-4 TRBV7-9 . 14 few CASSYSDLYYIQYF TGTGCCAGCAGCTATTCGGACCTCTACTACATTCAGTACTTC
TRBJ2-7 TRBV18 TRBD1 13 few CASSPTQGDEQYF TGTGCCAGCTCACCAACTCAGGGGGACGAGCAGTACTTC
TRBJ2-2 TRBV28 . 15 . CASRGRRQNSGELFF TGTGCCAGCAGGGGACGTAGACAGAATTCAGGGGAGCTGTTTTTT